This T cell receptor beta chain appears in the sequencing data of a study of blood T cell repertoires in COVID-19. Looking at the study overall: Both acute and convalescent COVID-19 samples were obtained from the United States, Italy and Spain. PBMCs, B-cell-depleted T cells, or T cells were the source of the cDNA or gDNA that made up the material.

In the source study's methods: Amplification from reference gene primers served as the basis for estimated nucleated cell counts. The table came from immunoSEQ multiplex PCR; TCRdb's copy has only in-frame clones and leaves some out. The V and J calls and clone size come from that table; D and trimming were worked out from the DNA. The sample yields fewer than 300,000 clones, around 90% seen once. The CDR3 sequence is 17 residues long. The trim removed 0 bases at V and 2 bases at J, leaving 6 bases unmatched. This receptor was taken from a woman aged 25-40 years with acute or convalescent COVID-19. Sequences were obtained from peripheral blood. The chain links TRBV23-1 to TRBJ2-4; 8 nucleotides align to TRBD1. TRBV23-1 is noted as an ORF with a role that remains uncertain. The CDR3 is CASSQSDVRGPKNIQYF. In nucleotides, the CDR3 is TGCGCCAGCAGTCAATCTGATGTCAGGGGGCCCAAAAACATTCAGTACTTC.